The 15 T cell receptor beta chains listed next were all sequenced from one sample in a study of blood T cell repertoires in COVID-19. The protocol was immunoSEQ multiplex PCR, while the TCRdb copy is restricted to in-frame clones and leaves out a portion. The sample consists of roughly 250,000 clones, around 90% of them appearing once. Sequenced: PBMCs or T cells enriched from blood (not recorded which). These receptors came from a woman between 25 and 40 years old with acute COVID-19.

J is TRBJ2-1 and V is TRBV28, with unresolved D. The germline V and J ends were trimmed by 2 bases and 0 bases, with 8 bases remaining between them. Germline CDR1 MDHEN, CDR2 SYDVKM. The CDR3 loop spans 15 amino acids. The CDR3 sequence: CASSLGWPSYNEQFF. CDR3 DNA sequence: TGTGCCAGCAGTTTAGGTTGGCCCTCCTACAATGAGCAGTTCTTC.

This chain joins TRBV7-5 and TRBJ2-7; TRBD2 is the table's D call, not checked against the DNA. TRBV7-5 is designated a pseudogene. The CDR3 contains 15 residues. The CDR3 protein is CARSKLAGVTYEQYF. The CDR3 DNA follows: TGTGCCAGAAGCAAGCTAGCGGGAGTTACCTACGAGCAGTACTTC.

The gene calls are TRBV10-3 and TRBJ2-7; tentative D call: TRBD2 (7 bases). The CDR3 contains 16 residues. The germline V gene has CDR1 ENHRY and CDR2 SYGVKD. The germline V and J ends were trimmed by 5 bases and 5 bases, with 22 bases remaining between them. This chain's CDR3 is CAISPESVRGANEQYF. The CDR3 bases are TGTGCCATCAGTCCCGAATCTGTCCGGGGGGCTAACGAGCAGTACTTC.

The chain is built from TRBV5-1 and TRBJ2-7; maybe TRBD1 (6 bases). There are 15 residues in the CDR3. The V and J ends lost 4 bases and 0 bases respectively, with 14 bases between them. Germline CDR1 is SGHRS and CDR2 is YFSETQ. In nucleotides, the CDR3 is TGCGCCAGCAGCCAGGGACATATCGGCTCCTACGAGCAGTACTTC. Encoded protein: CASSQGHIGSYEQYF.

The rearrangement uses TRBV21-1 and TRBJ1-2; the table gives TRBD1 as D, unverified against the DNA. TRBV21-1 corresponds to a pseudogene. This CDR3 is 15 amino acids long. CDR3 residues: CASKEGQGALYGYTF. The CDR3 DNA follows: TGTGCCAGCAAAGAGGGACAGGGGGCTTTGTATGGCTACACCTTC.

The V call is TRBV5-8, the J call TRBJ1-4; D is ambiguous. With 0 bases removed from V and 0 bases from J, the gap between germline ends came to 18 bases. CDR3 length: 19 residues. Germline CDR1 is SGHTS and CDR2 is YDEGEE. CDR3 protein: CASSLDIVTPLSTNEKLFF. The CDR3 DNA is TGTGCCAGCAGCTTGGATATTGTGACACCGCTATCAACTAATGAAAAACTGTTTTTT.

The J gene is TRBJ2-5, the V gene TRBV19; a weak D match, TRBD1 (6 bases). Between the trimmed V and J ends, which lost 3 bases and 4 bases, there was a span of 15 bases. Germline-derived CDR1 and CDR2 are LNHDA and SQIVND (reference sequence). The CDR3 has 15 amino acids. The CDR3 spells CASSIRTGQAETQYF. CDR3 in DNA: TGTGCCAGTAGTATTAGAACAGGGCAGGCAGAGACCCAGTACTTC. Combining the CDR3 with reference TRBV19 and TRBJ2-5 gives the whole variable domain DGGITQSPKYLFRKEGQNVTLSCEQNLNHDAMYWYRQDPGQGLRLIYYSQIVNDFQKGDIAEGYSVSREKKESFPLTVTSAQKNPTAFYLCASSIRTGQAETQYFGPGTRLLVL.

In this sample, this clone turned up once. The chain couples TRBV6-4 to TRBJ2-3; D possibly corresponds to TRBD1 (6 bases). V gave up 2 bases and J gave up 1 base, with 19 bases separating them. The CDR3 spans 18 residues. Per the germline V gene, CDR1 is MRHNA and CDR2 is SNTAGT. CDR3 protein: CASSDHPFGHRGTDTQYF. CDR3 DNA: TGTGCCAGCAGTGACCACCCTTTTGGACACAGGGGCACAGATACGCAGTATTTT.

The DNA for the CDR3 is TGTGCCAGCAGTGCACAGGGGGCGAATACGCAGTATTTT. This translates into CASSAQGANTQYF. The chain uses TRBV28 and TRBJ2-3; 9 bases fit TRBD1. Germline CDR1 reads MDHEN; CDR2 reads SYDVKM. J gave up 7 bases and V 5 bases, and 4 bases lay outside the gene matches. This CDR3 has 13 amino acids.

V gene TRBV11-2 combines with J gene TRBJ2-3; D is uncertain. Trimming cost V 1 base and J 0 bases, with 5 bases left between them. Germline CDR1 is SGHAT and CDR2 is FQNNGV. This CDR3 comprises 14 residues. DNA for the CDR3: TGTGCCAGCAGCTTAGCTACCAGCACAGATACGCAGTATTTT. Amino acid sequence: CASSLATSTDTQYF.

V and J are TRBV6-5 and TRBJ2-7; a possible D gene is TRBD2 (5 bases). CDR1 MNHEY and CDR2 SVGAGI come from the germline V gene. This CDR3 comprises 14 residues. V was trimmed by 7 bases and J by 0 bases, leaving 13 bases between them. The CDR3 DNA sequence: TGTGCCAGCACTCCGCGGGTGAGCTCCTACGAGCAGTACTTC. Translated, it gives CASTPRVSSYEQYF.

This chain uses TRBV5-1 with TRBJ1-6; 9 bases map to TRBD1. CDR3 length equals 16 residues. From germline, CDR1 is SGHRS and CDR2 YFSETQ. The junction had 11 bases not matched to a gene; V was cut back by 6 bases and J by 7 bases. The CDR3 DNA reads TGCGCCAGCACTCGGGACAGGGTAACGGGAAATTCACCCCTCCACTTT. Encoded protein: CASTRDRVTGNSPLHF.

The sample holds a few counts of this clone. The CDR3: CATQGGRSTDTQYF. CDR3 sequence (DNA): TGTGCCACCCAAGGTGGGAGAAGCACAGATACGCAGTATTTT. This chain connects TRBV18 to TRBJ2-3, with D tentatively TRBD2 (5 bases). This CDR3 is built from 14 residues. Trimming removed 10 bases from V and 0 bases from J, with 14 bases in between. Germline V gene data show CDR1 as KGHSH and CDR2 as LQKENI.

Turning to this clone: One junction end does not reproduce the germline sequence, and a read error may be involved. The chain links TRBV19 to TRBJ2-7; TRBD2 aligns across 7 bases. CDR1 LNHDA and CDR2 SQIVND come from the germline V gene (reference sequence). The CDR3 has 13 residues. CDR3 bases: TGTGCCAGTAGTGCGGGAGCCTCCAACGAGCAGTACTTC. Translating gives CASSAGASNEQYF. The whole variable domain, filled in from reference TRBV19 and TRBJ2-7, reads DGGITQSPKYLFRKEGQNVTLSCEQNLNHDAMYWYRQDPGQGLRLIYYSQIVNDFQKGDIAEGYSVSREKKESFPLTVTSAQKNPTAFYLCASSAGASNEQYFGPGTRLTVT.

The chain combines TRBV3-1 (or the pseudogene TRBV3-2) with TRBJ2-3; D gene ambiguous. The CDR3 totals 14 residues. With 4 bases removed from V and 4 bases from J, the gap between germline ends came to 12 bases. CDR1 and CDR2 (germline): LGHDT, YNNKEL (reference sequence). CDR3 protein: CASSPEHRSDTQYF. For the CDR3, the DNA is TGTGCCAGCAGCCCAGAACACAGATCAGATACGCAGTATTTT.